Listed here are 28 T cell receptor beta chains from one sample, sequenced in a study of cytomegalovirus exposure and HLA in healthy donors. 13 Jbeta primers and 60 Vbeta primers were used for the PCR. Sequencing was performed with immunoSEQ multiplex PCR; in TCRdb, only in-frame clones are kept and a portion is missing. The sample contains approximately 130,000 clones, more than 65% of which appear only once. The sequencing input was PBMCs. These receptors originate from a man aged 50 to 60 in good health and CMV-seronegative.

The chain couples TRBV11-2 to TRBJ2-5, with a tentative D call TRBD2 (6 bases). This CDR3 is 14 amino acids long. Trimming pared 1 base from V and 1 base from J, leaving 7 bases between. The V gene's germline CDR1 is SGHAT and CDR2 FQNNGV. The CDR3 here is CASSLVLAQETQYF. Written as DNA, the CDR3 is TGTGCCAGCAGCTTAGTACTAGCCCAAGAGACCCAGTACTTC.

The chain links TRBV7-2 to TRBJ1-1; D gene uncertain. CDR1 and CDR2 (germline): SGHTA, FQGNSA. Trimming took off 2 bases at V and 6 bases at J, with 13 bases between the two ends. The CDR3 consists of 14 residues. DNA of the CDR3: TGTGCCAGCAGCTTACAGGCAGGAGGCCCTGAAGCTTTCTTT. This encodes CASSLQAGGPEAFF.

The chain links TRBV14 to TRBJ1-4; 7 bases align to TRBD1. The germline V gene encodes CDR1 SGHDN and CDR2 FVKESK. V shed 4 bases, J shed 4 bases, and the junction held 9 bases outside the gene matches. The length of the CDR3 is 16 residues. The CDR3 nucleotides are TGTGCCAGCAGCCGCTGGACAGGCGCCCTTAATGAAAAACTGTTTTTT. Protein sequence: CASSRWTGALNEKLFF.

The CDR3 DNA follows: TGTGCCAGCAGCTTGATGGGGGCGGTCTCCGCCGGGGAGCTGTTTTTT. It yields the protein CASSLMGAVSAGELFF. V is TRBV5-6 and J is TRBJ2-2, with D possibly matching TRBD1 (6 bases). V was clipped by 1 base and J by 6 bases, with 16 bases between them. Germline V gives CDR1 SGHDT, CDR2 YYEEEE. The CDR3 is 16 amino acids.

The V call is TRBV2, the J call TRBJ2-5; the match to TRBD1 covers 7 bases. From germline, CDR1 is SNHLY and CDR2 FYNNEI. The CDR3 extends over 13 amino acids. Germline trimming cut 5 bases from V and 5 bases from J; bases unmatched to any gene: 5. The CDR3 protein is CASSTTGAETQYF. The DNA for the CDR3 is TGTGCCAGCAGTACCACAGGGGCGGAGACCCAGTACTTC. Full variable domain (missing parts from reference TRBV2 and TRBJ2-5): EPEVTQTPSHQVTQMGQEVILRCVPISNHLYFYWYRQILGQKVEFLVSFYNNEISEKSEIFDDQFSVERPDGSNFTLKIRSTKLEDSAMYFCASSTTGAETQYFGPGTRLLVL.

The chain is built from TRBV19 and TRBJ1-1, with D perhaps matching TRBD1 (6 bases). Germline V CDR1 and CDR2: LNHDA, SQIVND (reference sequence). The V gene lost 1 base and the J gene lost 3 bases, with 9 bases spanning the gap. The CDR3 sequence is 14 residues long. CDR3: CASSIGQVDTEAFF. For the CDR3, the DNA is TGTGCCAGTAGTATAGGACAGGTGGACACTGAAGCTTTCTTT.

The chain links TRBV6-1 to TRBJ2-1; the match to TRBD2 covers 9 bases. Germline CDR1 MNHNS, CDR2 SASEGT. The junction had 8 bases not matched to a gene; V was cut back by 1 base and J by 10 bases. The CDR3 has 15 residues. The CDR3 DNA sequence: TGTGCCAGCAGTGAAGGGGGCGGGGGGGCAGAGGAGCAGTTCTTC. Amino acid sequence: CASSEGGGGAEEQFF.

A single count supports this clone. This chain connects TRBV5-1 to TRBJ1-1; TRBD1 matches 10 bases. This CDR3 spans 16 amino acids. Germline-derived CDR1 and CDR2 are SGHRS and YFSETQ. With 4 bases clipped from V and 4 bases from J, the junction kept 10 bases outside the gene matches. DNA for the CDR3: TGCGCCAGCAGCCTACGACAGGGGGCAAGCTTCACTGAAGCTTTCTTT. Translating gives CASSLRQGASFTEAFF. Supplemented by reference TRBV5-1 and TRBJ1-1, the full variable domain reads KAGVTQTPRYLIKTRGQQVTLSCSPISGHRSVSWYQQTPGQGLQFLFEYFSETQRNKGNFPGRFSGRQFSNSRSEMNVSTLELGDSALYLCASSLRQGASFTEAFFGQGTRLTVV.

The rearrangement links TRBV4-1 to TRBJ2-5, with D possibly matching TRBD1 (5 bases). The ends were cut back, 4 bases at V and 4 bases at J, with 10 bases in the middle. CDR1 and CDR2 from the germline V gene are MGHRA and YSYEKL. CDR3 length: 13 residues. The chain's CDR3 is CASSPRVGETQYF. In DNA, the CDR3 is TGCGCCAGCAGCCCCAGGGTGGGAGAGACCCAGTACTTC.

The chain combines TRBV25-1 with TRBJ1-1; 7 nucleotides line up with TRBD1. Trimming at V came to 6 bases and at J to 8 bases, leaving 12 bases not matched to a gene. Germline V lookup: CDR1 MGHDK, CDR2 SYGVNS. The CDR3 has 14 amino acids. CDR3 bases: TGTGCCAGCAGAGAGCGTAGGGACAGCTTAGAAGCTTTCTTT. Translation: CASRERRDSLEAFF.

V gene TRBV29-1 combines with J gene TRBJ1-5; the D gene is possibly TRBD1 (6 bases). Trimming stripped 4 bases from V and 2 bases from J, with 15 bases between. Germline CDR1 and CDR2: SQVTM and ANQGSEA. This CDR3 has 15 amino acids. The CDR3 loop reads CSVGGRGAGNQPQHF. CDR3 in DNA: TGCAGCGTTGGCGGCAGGGGAGCCGGCAATCAGCCCCAGCATTTT. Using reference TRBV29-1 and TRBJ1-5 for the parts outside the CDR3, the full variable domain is SAVISQKPSRDICQRGTSLTIQCQVDSQVTMMFWYRQQPGQSLTLIATANQGSEATYESGFVIDKFPISRPNLTFSTLTVSNMSPEDSSIYLCSVGGRGAGNQPQHFGDGTRLSIL.

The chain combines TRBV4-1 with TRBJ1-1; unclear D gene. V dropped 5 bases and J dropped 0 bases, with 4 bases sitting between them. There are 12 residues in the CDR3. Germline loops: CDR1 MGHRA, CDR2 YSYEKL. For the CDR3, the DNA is TGCGCCAGCAGCACAATGAACACTGAAGCTTTCTTT. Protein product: CASSTMNTEAFF.

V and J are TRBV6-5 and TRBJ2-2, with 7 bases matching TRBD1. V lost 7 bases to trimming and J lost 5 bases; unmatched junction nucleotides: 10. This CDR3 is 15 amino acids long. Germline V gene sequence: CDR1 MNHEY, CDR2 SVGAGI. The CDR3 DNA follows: TGTGCCAGCAATCCCGAGACAGGGTATACCGGGGAGCTGTTTTTT. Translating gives CASNPETGYTGELFF.

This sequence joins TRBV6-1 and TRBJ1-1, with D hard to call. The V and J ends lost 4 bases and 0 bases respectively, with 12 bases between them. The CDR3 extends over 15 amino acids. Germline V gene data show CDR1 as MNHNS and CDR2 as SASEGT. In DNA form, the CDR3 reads TGTGCCAGCAGTGTCCCACAGAAAATGAACACTGAAGCTTTCTTT. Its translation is CASSVPQKMNTEAFF.

The CDR3 coding sequence is TGTGCCAGCGGTAGGACTAGCGGGGCCAATGAGCAGTTCTTC. Translation gives CASGRTSGANEQFF. The chain links TRBV2 to TRBJ2-1, with TRBD2 identical over 12 bases. V lost 8 bases to trimming and J lost 6 bases; unmatched junction nucleotides: 5. Germline V gives CDR1 SNHLY, CDR2 FYNNEI. The CDR3 sequence is 14 residues long.

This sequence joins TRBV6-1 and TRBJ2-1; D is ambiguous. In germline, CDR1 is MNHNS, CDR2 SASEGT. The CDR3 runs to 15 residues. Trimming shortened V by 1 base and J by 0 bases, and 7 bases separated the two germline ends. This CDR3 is CASSEGPGSYNEQFF. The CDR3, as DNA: TGTGCCAGCAGTGAAGGACCAGGCTCCTACAATGAGCAGTTCTTC.

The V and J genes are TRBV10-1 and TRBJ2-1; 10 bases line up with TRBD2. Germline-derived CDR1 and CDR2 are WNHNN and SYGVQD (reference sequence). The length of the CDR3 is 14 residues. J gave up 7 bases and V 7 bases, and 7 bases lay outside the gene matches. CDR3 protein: CASNSGGADNEQFF. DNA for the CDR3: TGCGCCAGCAACAGCGGGGGGGCAGATAATGAGCAGTTCTTC.

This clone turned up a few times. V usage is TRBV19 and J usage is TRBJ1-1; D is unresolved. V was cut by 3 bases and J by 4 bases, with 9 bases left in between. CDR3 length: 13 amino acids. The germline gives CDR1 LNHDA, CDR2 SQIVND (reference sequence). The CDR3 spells CASSMWSGTEAFF. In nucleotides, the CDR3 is TGTGCCAGTAGTATGTGGAGCGGCACTGAAGCTTTCTTT.

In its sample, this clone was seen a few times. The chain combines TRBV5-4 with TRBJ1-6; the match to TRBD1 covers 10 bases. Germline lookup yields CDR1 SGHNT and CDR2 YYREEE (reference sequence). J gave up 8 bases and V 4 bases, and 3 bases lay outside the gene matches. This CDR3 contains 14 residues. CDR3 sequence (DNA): TGTGCCAGCAGCCTGGGGACAGGGGATTCACCCCTCCACTTT. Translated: CASSLGTGDSPLHF.

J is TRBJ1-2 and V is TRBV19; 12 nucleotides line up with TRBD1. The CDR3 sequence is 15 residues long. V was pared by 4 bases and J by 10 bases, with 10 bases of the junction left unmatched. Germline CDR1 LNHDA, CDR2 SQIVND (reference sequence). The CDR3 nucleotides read TGTGCCAGTAGTACTATTCCGGGACAGGGGGCCGTCTACACCTTC. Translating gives CASSTIPGQGAVYTF.

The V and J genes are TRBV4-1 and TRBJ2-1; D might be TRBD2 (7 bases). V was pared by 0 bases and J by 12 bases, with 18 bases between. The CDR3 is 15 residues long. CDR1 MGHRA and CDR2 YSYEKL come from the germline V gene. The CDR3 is CASSQDGGGPAPQFF. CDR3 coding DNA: TGCGCCAGCAGCCAAGATGGCGGGGGCCCCGCACCGCAGTTCTTC.

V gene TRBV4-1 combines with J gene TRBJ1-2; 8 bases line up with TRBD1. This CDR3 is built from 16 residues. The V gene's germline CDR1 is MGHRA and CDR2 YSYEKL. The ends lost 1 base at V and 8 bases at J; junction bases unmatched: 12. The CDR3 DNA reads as TGCGCCAGCAGCCAAGTAGGAGACAGGGGTAGTTGGGGCTACACCTTC. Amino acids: CASSQVGDRGSWGYTF.

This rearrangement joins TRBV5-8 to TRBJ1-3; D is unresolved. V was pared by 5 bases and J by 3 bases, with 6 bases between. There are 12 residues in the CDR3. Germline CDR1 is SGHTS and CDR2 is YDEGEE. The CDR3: CASSSRGNTIYF. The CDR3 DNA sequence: TGTGCCAGCAGTTCCCGTGGAAACACCATATATTTT.

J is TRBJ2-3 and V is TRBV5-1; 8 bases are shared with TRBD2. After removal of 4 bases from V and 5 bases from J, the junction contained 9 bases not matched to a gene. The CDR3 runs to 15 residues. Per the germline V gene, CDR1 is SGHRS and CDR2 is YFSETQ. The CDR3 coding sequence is TGCGCCAGCAGCCTCAGGGCGGGGGGCGGAGATACGCAGTATTTT. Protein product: CASSLRAGGGDTQYF.

The CDR3 loop reads CAWSTGNGGLEKLFF. In DNA, the CDR3 is TGTGCCTGGAGTACAGGAAATGGGGGGTTGGAAAAACTGTTTTTT. The gene calls are TRBV30 and TRBJ1-4, with D maybe TRBD1 (5 bases). With 2 bases removed from V and 8 bases from J, the gap between germline ends came to 18 bases. Germline loops: CDR1 GTSNPN, CDR2 SVGIG (reference sequence). This CDR3 region has 15 residues.

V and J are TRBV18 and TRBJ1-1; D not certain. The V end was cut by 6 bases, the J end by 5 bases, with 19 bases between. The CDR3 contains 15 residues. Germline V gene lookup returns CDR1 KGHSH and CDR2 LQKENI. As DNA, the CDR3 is TGTGCCAGCTCGTCGGCCGAGGCGGTAATGACTGAAGCTTTCTTT. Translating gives CASSSAEAVMTEAFF.

The CDR3, as DNA: TGCGCCAGCAGCATACAGGGGGCTGTAAACACTGAAGCTTTCTTT. Translating gives CASSIQGAVNTEAFF. The gene calls are TRBV5-1 and TRBJ1-1; 9 bases line up with TRBD1. J gave up 2 bases and V 4 bases, and 6 bases lay outside the gene matches. Germline CDR1 reads SGHRS; CDR2 reads YFSETQ. The CDR3 covers 15 residues. Variable domain in full (rest from reference TRBV5-1 and TRBJ1-1): KAGVTQTPRYLIKTRGQQVTLSCSPISGHRSVSWYQQTPGQGLQFLFEYFSETQRNKGNFPGRFSGRQFSNSRSEMNVSTLELGDSALYLCASSIQGAVNTEAFFGQGTRLTVV.

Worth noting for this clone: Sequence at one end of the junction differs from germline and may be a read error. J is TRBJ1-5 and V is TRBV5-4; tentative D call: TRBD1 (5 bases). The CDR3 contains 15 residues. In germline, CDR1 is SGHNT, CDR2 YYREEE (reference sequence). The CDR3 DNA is TGTGCCAGCAGCTTCGGGGGGGTCGCCAATCAGCGCCAGCATTTT. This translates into CASSFGGVANQRQHF.